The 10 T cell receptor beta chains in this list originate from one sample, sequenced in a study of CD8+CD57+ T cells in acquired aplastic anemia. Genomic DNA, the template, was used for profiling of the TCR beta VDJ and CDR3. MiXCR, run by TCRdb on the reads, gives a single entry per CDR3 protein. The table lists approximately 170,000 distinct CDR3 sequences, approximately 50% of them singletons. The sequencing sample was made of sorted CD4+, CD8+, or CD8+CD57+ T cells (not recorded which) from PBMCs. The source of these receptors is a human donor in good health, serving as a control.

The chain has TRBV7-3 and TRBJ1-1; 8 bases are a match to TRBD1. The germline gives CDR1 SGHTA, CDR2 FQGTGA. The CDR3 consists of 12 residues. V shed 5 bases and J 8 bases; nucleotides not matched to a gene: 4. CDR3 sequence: CASSVPGGEAFF. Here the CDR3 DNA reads TGTGCCAGCAGCGTACCAGGGGGCGAAGCTTTCTTT.

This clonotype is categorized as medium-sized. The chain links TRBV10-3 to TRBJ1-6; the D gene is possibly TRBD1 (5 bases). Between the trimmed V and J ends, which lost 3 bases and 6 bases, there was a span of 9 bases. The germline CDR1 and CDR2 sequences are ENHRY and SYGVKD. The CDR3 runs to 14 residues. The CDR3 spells CAISDREGNSPLHF. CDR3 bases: TGTGCCATCAGTGACAGGGAGGGTAATTCACCCCTCCACTTT.

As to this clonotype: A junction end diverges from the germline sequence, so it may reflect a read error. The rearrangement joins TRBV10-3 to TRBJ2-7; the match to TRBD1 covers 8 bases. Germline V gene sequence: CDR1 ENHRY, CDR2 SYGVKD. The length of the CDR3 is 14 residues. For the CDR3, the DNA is TGTGCCAGCAGTTACCTGACAGGGGCTGGCGAGCAGTACTTC. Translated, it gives CASSYLTGAGEQYF.

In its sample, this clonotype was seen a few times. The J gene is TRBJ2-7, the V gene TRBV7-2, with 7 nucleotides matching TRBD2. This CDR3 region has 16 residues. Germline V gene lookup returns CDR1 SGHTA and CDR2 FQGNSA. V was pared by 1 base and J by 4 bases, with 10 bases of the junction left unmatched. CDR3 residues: CASSLDGRGRTYEQYF. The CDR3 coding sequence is TGTGCCAGCAGCTTAGACGGGCGGGGGAGGACGTACGAGCAGTACTTC.

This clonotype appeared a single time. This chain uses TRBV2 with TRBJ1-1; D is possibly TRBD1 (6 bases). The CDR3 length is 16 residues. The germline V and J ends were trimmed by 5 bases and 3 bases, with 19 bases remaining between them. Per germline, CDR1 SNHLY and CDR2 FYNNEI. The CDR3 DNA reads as TGTGCCAGCAGTACGGGGGCGAATCTACAGGACACTGAAGCTTTCTTT. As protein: CASSTGANLQDTEAFF.

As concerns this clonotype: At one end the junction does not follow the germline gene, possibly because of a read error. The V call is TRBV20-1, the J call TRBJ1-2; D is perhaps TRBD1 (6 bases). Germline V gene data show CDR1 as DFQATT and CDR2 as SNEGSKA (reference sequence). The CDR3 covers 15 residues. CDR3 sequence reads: CGARDLPGHNYRYTF. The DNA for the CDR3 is TGCGGTGCTAGAGACCTACCGGGACATAACTATCGCTACACCTTC.

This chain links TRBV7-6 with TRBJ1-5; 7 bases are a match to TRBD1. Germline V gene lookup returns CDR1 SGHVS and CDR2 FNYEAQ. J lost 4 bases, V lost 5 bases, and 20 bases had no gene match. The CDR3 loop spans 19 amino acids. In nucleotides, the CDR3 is TGTGCCAGCAGCACACCTACCAACTCGGCCTCGGGACAGAATCAGCCCCAGCATTTT. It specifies CASSTPTNSASGQNQPQHF. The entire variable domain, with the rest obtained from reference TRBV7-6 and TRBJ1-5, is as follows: GAGVSQSPRYKVTKRGQDVALRCDPISGHVSLYWYRQALGQGPEFLTYFNYEAQQDKSGLPNDRFSAERPEGSISTLTIQRTEQRDSAMYRCASSTPTNSASGQNQPQHFGDGTRLSIL.

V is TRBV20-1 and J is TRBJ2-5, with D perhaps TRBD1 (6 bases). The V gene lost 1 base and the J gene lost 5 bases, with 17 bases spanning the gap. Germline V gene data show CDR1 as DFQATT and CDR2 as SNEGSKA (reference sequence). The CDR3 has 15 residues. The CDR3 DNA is TGCAGTGCTAGAGGGAGCGATACAGGGACGGAGACCCAGTACTTC. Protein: CSARGSDTGTETQYF.

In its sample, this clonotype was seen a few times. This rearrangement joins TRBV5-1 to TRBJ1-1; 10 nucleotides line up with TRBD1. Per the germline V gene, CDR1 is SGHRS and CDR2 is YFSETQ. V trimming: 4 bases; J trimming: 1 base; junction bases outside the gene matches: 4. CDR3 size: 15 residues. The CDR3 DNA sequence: TGCGCCAGCAGCGGGCGGGACAGGGGGAACACTGAAGCTTTCTTT. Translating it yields CASSGRDRGNTEAFF.

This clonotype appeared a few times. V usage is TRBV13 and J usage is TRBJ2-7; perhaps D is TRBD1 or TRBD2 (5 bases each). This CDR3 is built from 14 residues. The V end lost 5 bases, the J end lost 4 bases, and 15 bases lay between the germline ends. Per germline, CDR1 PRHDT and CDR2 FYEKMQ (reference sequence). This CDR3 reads CASSPNRDLYEQYF. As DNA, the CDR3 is TGTGCCAGCAGCCCGAATCGGGACCTATACGAGCAGTACTTC.